This T cell receptor (beta chain) was observed in a study of blood T cell repertoires in COVID-19. Study background: Collection of acute and convalescent COVID-19 samples took place in the United States, Italy and Spain. The analysed material was cDNA or gDNA that came from T cells, B-cell-depleted T cells, or PBMCs.

Germline V gene sequence: CDR1 SNHLY, CDR2 FYNNEI. V was trimmed by 7 bases and J by 9 bases, leaving 16 bases between them. The CDR3 has 13 residues. Source study methods: Reference gene primers were amplified, and this amplification served to estimate nucleated cell counts. Using immunoSEQ multiplex PCR, the repertoire was profiled, and TCRdb retains in-frame clones only, with some absent. V and J calls plus clone size are reproduced from that table; the DNA served to infer D and trimming. The sample consists of roughly 78,000 clones, roughly 86% of them appearing once. The J gene is TRBJ2-1, the V gene TRBV2, with D perhaps matching TRBD1 (5 bases). The clonotype was recovered from a woman aged 55-75 years with acute or convalescent COVID-19. The specimen sequenced was peripheral blood. The CDR3, as DNA: TGTGCCAGCATGGTGAATATGGGGCTTGAGCAGTTCTTC. It is translated as CASMVNMGLEQFF.